The source of this T cell receptor (beta chain) is a study of cytomegalovirus exposure and HLA in healthy donors. Whole-study findings and limits: For cytomegalovirus status, the classifier reportedly gave diagnoses with high specificity and sensitivity.

Note on this clone: The target antigen is unknown.

Researchers ran the PCR with 60 Vbeta and 13 Jbeta primers. Libraries were prepared by immunoSEQ multiplex PCR; TCRdb keeps only in-frame clonotypes and omits some of them. The data show about 77,000 clones, around three quarters seen once. V gave up 0 bases and J gave up 8 bases, with 14 bases separating them. The CDR3 is 15 amino acids. The chain recombines TRBV5-3 with TRBJ1-4; D perhaps matches TRBD1 (5 bases). TRBV5-3 is an ORF; its function is uncertain. The TCR originated in a middle-aged man in good health and CMV-seronegative. Material: PBMCs. DNA for the CDR3: TGTGCCAGAAGCTTGGCATGGGGGGGAGGAGAAAAACTGTTTTTT. It encodes CARSLAWGGGEKLFF.